The 18 T cell receptor beta chains in this list originate from one sample, sequenced in a study of blood T cell repertoires in COVID-19. TCRdb's copy holds only in-frame clones and misses some; the assay was immunoSEQ multiplex PCR. The sample includes some 260,000 clones, 70% to 90% of them seen just once. Material: PBMCs or T cells enriched from blood (not recorded which). These TCRs come from a man aged 35 to 55 who had recovered from COVID-19.

This clone appeared a few times. The J gene is TRBJ1-2, the V gene TRBV7-2; D unclear. Between the trimmed V and J ends, which lost 3 bases and 3 bases, there was a span of 14 bases. Germline values: CDR1 SGHTA, CDR2 FQGNSA. The CDR3 runs 15 residues. CDR3 region: CASSFQSGRDYGYTF. In DNA form, the CDR3 reads TGTGCCAGCAGCTTTCAGTCGGGGAGGGACTATGGCTACACCTTC.

A remark on this clone: At one end, the junction sequence differs from germline, possibly due to a read error. This chain links TRBV4-3 with TRBJ2-1; D remains ambiguous. The length of the CDR3 is 14 residues. Germline V gene sequence: CDR1 LGHNA, CDR2 YSLEER. Here the CDR3 DNA reads TGCGCCAGCAGCCTAGCCGACTCCTTCAATGAGCAGTTCTTC. Amino acids: CASSLADSFNEQFF.

The genes are TRBV5-1 and TRBJ2-5; 9 positions match TRBD1. The germline gives CDR1 SGHRS, CDR2 YFSETQ. V lost 3 bases to trimming and J lost 2 bases; unmatched junction nucleotides: 8. CDR3 length: 16 amino acids. The DNA of the CDR3 is TGCGCCAGCAGCTCACCGACAGGGGGTTGGCAAGAGACCCAGTACTTC. Amino acid sequence: CASSSPTGGWQETQYF.

J is TRBJ2-1 and V is TRBV7-9, with 9 bases matching TRBD2. The germline V gene encodes CDR1 SEHNR and CDR2 FQNEAQ (reference sequence). The CDR3 runs 19 residues. Germline trimming cut 5 bases from V and 9 bases from J; bases unmatched to any gene: 23. The CDR3 DNA reads TGTGCCAGCAGCCCCCTTAGGTGGTGGGAGTCTAGCGGGACAACTGAGCAGTTCTTC. Residues: CASSPLRWWESSGTTEQFF.

This sequence joins TRBV11-2 and TRBJ1-2; a weak D match, TRBD1 (6 bases). This CDR3 is built from 17 residues. Germline V gene data show CDR1 as SGHAT and CDR2 as FQNNGV. Deletions cut 0 bases from V and 1 base from J, with 15 bases between. DNA for the CDR3: TGTGCCAGCAGCTTAGAAAGGGGTTTGGACAGTAACTATGGCTACACCTTC. Its protein product is CASSLERGLDSNYGYTF.

This chain links TRBV11-2 with TRBJ2-1; D is possibly TRBD1 (5 bases). CDR3 length equals 16 residues. V lost 5 bases, J lost 4 bases, and 18 bases lay in between. Germline V CDR1 and CDR2: SGHAT, FQNNGV. As DNA, the CDR3 is TGTGCCAGCAGCCGAACCCAGGGTAGTCTTTACAATGAGCAGTTCTTC. Translating gives CASSRTQGSLYNEQFF.

This CDR3 reads CASSLAGRINEQFF. CDR3 nucleotide sequence: TGTGCCAGTTCGCTAGCGGGGAGGATAAATGAGCAGTTCTTC. This sequence joins TRBV27 and TRBJ2-1; 9 bases agree with TRBD2. J lost 7 bases, V lost 9 bases, and 10 bases had no gene match. The CDR3 totals 14 residues. Germline CDR1 is MNHEY and CDR2 is SMNVEV (reference sequence).

The chain uses TRBV19 and TRBJ2-7, with 11 bases that match TRBD2. With V trimmed by 4 bases and J by 3 bases, 2 bases remained unmatched. The CDR3 consists of 14 residues. Germline loops: CDR1 LNHDA, CDR2 SQIVND (reference sequence). CDR3 bases: TGTGCCAGTAGTAGACTAGCGGGGAGCTACGAGCAGTACTTC. It specifies CASSRLAGSYEQYF.

The chain is built from TRBV9 and TRBJ2-3; 10 bases are shared with TRBD1. Germline lookup yields CDR1 SGDLS and CDR2 YYNGEE. V lost 5 bases, J lost 3 bases, and 6 bases stayed unmatched. The CDR3 has 15 amino acids. CDR3 sequence reads: CASSYRTGGTDTQYF. CDR3 nucleotides: TGTGCCAGCAGTTATAGGACAGGGGGAACAGATACGCAGTATTTT.

This clone has only one observation. The chain links TRBV6-6 to TRBJ2-3; 13 nucleotides align to TRBD2. This CDR3 comprises 17 residues. V shed 5 bases, J shed 4 bases, and the junction held 9 bases outside the gene matches. Germline V lookup: CDR1 MNHNY, CDR2 SVGAGI (reference sequence). DNA of the CDR3: TGTGCCAGCAGTCGGACTAGCGGGGGTTCCGCGGCAGATACGCAGTATTTT. Amino acid sequence: CASSRTSGGSAADTQYF.

This clone has just one count. This sequence joins TRBV10-3 and TRBJ2-5; D gene unclear. The ends were cut back, 8 bases at V and 5 bases at J, with 12 bases in the middle. Germline-derived CDR1 and CDR2 are ENHRY and SYGVKD. This CDR3 comprises 12 residues. The CDR3 spells CAIGHSWETQYF. In nucleotides, the CDR3 is TGTGCCATCGGGCACTCCTGGGAGACCCAGTACTTC.

The gene calls are TRBV30 and TRBJ2-7; D perhaps matches TRBD1 (6 bases). Per germline, CDR1 GTSNPN and CDR2 SVGIG (reference sequence). Trimming left V 1 base short and J 3 bases short, with 10 bases between. The CDR3 consists of 13 residues. The CDR3 region has the DNA TGTGCCTGGAGTGCGATACAGGGCTACGAGCAGTACTTC. It is translated as CAWSAIQGYEQYF.

V is TRBV25-1 and J is TRBJ1-1, with D perhaps matching TRBD1 (6 bases). The germline V gene encodes CDR1 MGHDK and CDR2 SYGVNS. The CDR3 runs to 15 residues. V dropped 6 bases and J dropped 1 base, with 15 bases sitting between them. The CDR3 region is CASRPSGVGNTEAFF. The CDR3 nucleotides are TGTGCCAGCAGACCATCAGGGGTGGGGAACACTGAAGCTTTCTTT.

The chain has TRBV5-1 and TRBJ2-7; D uncertain. The germline gives CDR1 SGHRS, CDR2 YFSETQ. V gave up 0 bases and J gave up 2 bases, with 15 bases separating them. CDR3 length equals 16 residues. CDR3 region: CASSLAPTEETYEQYF. In DNA form, the CDR3 reads TGCGCCAGCAGCTTGGCACCAACAGAAGAAACCTACGAGCAGTACTTC.

The V call is TRBV10-3, the J call TRBJ1-2, with 10 bases aligning to TRBD1. The CDR3 totals 13 residues. Germline lookup yields CDR1 ENHRY and CDR2 SYGVKD. The V segment lost 6 bases and the J segment 8 bases; nucleotides outside the gene matches: 6. CDR3: CAIRLPGQGGYTF. The DNA for the CDR3 is TGTGCCATCAGGCTACCGGGACAGGGGGGCTACACCTTC.

The V and J genes are TRBV5-8 and TRBJ1-2, with a tentative D call TRBD1 (5 bases). CDR3 length: 17 amino acids. Trimming stripped 7 bases from V and 8 bases from J, with 30 bases between. Germline V gene data show CDR1 as SGHTS and CDR2 as YDEGEE. The chain's CDR3 is CASGASPGPFGIGGYTF. The CDR3 DNA reads as TGTGCCAGCGGGGCCTCCCCCGGGCCGTTTGGTATCGGGGGCTACACCTTC.

The chain carries TRBV9 and TRBJ2-7; D may be TRBD2 (5 bases). Per germline, CDR1 SGDLS and CDR2 YYNGEE. V was pared by 3 bases and J by 0 bases, with 13 bases between. The CDR3 spans 15 residues. CDR3 DNA sequence: TGTGCCAGCAGCGATAGCCGGGGAATCTCCTACGAGCAGTACTTC. Translation: CASSDSRGISYEQYF.

This rearrangement joins TRBV19 to TRBJ1-6; 7 bases map to TRBD1. The CDR3 length is 15 residues. Germline CDR1 is LNHDA and CDR2 is SQIVND (reference sequence). After removal of 6 bases from V and 5 bases from J, the junction contained 7 bases not matched to a gene. The CDR3 nucleotides read TGTGCCAGTAGCTCAACAGGGGCCCATAATTCACCCCTCCACTTT. This gives the protein CASSSTGAHNSPLHF. Full variable domain (outside the CDR3, taken from reference TRBV19 and TRBJ1-6): DGGITQSPKYLFRKEGQNVTLSCEQNLNHDAMYWYRQDPGQGLRLIYYSQIVNDFQKGDIAEGYSVSREKKESFPLTVTSAQKNPTAFYLCASSSTGAHNSPLHFGNGTRLTVT.